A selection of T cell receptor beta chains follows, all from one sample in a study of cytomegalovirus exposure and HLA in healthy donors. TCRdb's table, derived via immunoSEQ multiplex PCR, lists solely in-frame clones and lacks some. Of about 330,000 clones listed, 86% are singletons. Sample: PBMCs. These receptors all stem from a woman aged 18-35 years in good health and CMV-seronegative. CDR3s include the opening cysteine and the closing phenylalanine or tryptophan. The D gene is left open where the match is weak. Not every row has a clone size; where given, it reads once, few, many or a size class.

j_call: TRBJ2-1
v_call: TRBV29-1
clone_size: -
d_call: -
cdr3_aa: CSVVLQLEQFF
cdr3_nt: TGCAGCGTTGTTTTACAATTGGAGCAGTTCTTC

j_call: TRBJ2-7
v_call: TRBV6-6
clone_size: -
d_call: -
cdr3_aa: CASSHRDYEQYF
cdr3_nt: TGTGCCAGCAGTCACAGGGATTACGAGCAGTACTTC

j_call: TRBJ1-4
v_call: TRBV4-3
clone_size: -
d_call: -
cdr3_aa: CASSQDRGREKLFF
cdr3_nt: TGCGCCAGCAGCCAAGACAGGGGTCGGGAAAAACTGTTTTTT

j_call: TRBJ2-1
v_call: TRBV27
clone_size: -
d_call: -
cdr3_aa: CASRLTRHEQFF
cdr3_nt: TGTGCCAGCAGACTTACTAGGCATGAGCAGTTCTTC

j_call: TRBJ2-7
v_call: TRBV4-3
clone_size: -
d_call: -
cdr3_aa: CASSQDRGYEQYF
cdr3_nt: TGCGCCAGCAGCCAAGATCGCGGCTACGAGCAGTACTTC

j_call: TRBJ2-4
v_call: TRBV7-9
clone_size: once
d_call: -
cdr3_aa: CASSLWGENIQYF
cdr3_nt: TGTGCCAGCAGCTTATGGGGGGAAAACATTCAGTACTTC

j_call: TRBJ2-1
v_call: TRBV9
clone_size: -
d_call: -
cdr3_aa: CASSARDYNEQFF
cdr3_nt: TGTGCCAGCAGCGCCCGGGACTACAATGAGCAGTTCTTC

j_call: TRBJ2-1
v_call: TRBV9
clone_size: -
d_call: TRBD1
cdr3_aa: CASSVAGTGYNEQFF
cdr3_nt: TGTGCCAGCAGCGTAGCCGGGACAGGGTACAATGAGCAGTTCTTC

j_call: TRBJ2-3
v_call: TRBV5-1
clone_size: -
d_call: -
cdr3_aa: CASSSASYRTAMSSDTQYF
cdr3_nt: TGCGCCAGCAGCTCGGCCTCTTACCGGACAGCAATGTCTTCAGATACGCAGTATTTT

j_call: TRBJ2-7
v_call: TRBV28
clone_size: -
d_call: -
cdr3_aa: CASRGLRGLGLYEQYF
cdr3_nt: TGTGCCAGCAGGGGCTTGCGAGGGTTAGGGCTCTACGAGCAGTACTTC

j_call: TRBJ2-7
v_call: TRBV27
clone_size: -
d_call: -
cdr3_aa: CASRWRDSLAYEQYF
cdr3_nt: TGTGCCAGCAGATGGCGGGACAGCCTCGCCTACGAGCAGTACTTC

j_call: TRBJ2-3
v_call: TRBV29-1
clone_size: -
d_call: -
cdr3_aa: CSVEAGIGTDTQYF
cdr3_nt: TGCAGCGTTGAAGCAGGGATCGGCACAGATACGCAGTATTTT

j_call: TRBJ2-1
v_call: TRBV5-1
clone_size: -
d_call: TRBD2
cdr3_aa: CASSLGGTSGTANEQFF
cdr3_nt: TGCGCCAGCAGCTTGGGGGGGACTAGCGGGACGGCGAATGAGCAGTTCTTC

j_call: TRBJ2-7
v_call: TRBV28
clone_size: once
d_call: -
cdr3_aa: CASSFAGGLSYEQYF
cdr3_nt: TGTGCCAGCAGCTTTGCCGGCGGCCTCTCCTACGAGCAGTACTTC

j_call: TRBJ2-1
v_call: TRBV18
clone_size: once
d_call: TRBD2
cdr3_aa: CASSPRTSMVAYNEQFF
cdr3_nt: TGTGCCAGCTCACCAAGGACTAGCATGGTCGCCTACAATGAGCAGTTCTTC